This T cell receptor beta chain is from a study of T cell responses to AZD1222 COVID-19 vaccine. Study results and caveats: Vaccination with two AZD1222 doses was followed by a rise in Spike-specific TCR breadth and depth.

This clone was seen once. The target antigen is unknown. The CDR3 sequence is 15 residues long. The trim removed 3 bases at V and 7 bases at J, leaving 10 bases unmatched. Germline CDR1 LNHDA, CDR2 SQIVND (reference sequence). Profiled with immunoSEQ multiplex PCR; TCRdb holds only in-frame clones, not every one. The repertoire includes about 100,000 clones, 75% to 95% of them detected once, and roughly 6.2% sits in the top ten. This clonotype originated in an adult who received the AZD1222 COVID-19 vaccine. This material consisted of peripheral blood, taken 28 days after the second AZD1222 dose. The chain joins TRBV19 to TRBJ1-1, with TRBD1 identical over 8 bases. CDR3 loop: CASSMQDRVGGEAFF. The CDR3 nucleotides are TGTGCCAGTAGTATGCAGGACAGGGTAGGGGGTGAAGCTTTCTTT.